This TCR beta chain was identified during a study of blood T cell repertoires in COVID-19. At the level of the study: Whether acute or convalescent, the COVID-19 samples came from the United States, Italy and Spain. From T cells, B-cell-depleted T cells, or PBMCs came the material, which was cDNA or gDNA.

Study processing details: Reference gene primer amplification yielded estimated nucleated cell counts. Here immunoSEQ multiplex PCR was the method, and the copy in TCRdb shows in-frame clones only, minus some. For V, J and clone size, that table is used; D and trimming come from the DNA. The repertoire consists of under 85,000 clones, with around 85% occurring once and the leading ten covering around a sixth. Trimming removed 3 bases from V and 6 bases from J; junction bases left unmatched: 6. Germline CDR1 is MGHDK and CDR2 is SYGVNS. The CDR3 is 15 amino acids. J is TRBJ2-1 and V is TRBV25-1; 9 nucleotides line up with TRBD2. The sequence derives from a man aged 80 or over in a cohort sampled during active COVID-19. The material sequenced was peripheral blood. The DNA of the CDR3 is TGTGCCAGCAGTGACCCTGGACTAGCGTTCAATGAGCAGTTCTTC. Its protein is CASSDPGLAFNEQFF.